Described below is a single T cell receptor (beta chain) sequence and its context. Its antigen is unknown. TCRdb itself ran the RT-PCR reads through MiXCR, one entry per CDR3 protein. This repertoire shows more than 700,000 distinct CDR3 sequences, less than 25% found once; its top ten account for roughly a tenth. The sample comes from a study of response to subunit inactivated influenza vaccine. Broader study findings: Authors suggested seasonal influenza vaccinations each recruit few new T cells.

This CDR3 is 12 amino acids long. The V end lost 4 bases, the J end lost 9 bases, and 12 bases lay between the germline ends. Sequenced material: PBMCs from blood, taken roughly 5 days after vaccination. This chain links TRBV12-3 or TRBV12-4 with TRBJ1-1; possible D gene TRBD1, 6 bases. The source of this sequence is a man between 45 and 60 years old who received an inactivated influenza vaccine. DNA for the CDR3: TGTGCCAGCAGTTCCGGTAGGGGGAAAGCTTTCTTT. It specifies CASSSGRGKAFF.